The 4 T cell receptor beta chains reported below all come from one sample, sequenced in a study of shared clonotypes between healthy human individuals. Generated by immunoSEQ multiplex PCR, the TCRdb table keeps only in-frame clones and is missing some. The sample gives 550,000 to 800,000 clones, less than 95% of which show up once; around a third is in the top ten. The specimen was memory CD8+ T cells from PBMCs. Subset described: CD45RO+ cells pooled with CCR7-negative TemRA cells. The receptors were gathered from a man aged 18 to 30 in good health. Some clones in this sample may be carry-over from other donors' samples.

The chain is built from TRBV2 and TRBJ2-5; 11 bases fit TRBD2. The CDR3 contains 15 residues. The germline CDR1 and CDR2 sequences are SNHLY and FYNNEI. J gave up 5 bases and V 7 bases, and 9 bases lay outside the gene matches. CDR3 region: CASKGLAGGRETQYF. In DNA, the CDR3 is TGTGCCAGCAAGGGTCTAGCGGGAGGTAGGGAGACCCAGTACTTC.

Written as DNA, the CDR3 is TGTGCCAGCAGTTCCTCAGGGGGCTCTGGCTACACCTTC. Its protein is CASSSSGGSGYTF. This rearrangement joins TRBV28 to TRBJ1-2; 8 bases match TRBD1. Germline trimming cut 4 bases from V and 7 bases from J; bases unmatched to any gene: 5. Germline V gene sequence: CDR1 MDHEN, CDR2 SYDVKM. The CDR3 contains 13 residues.

This chain joins TRBV5-8 and TRBJ1-1; a weak D match, TRBD1 (5 bases). This CDR3 contains 13 residues. Germline lookup yields CDR1 SGHTS and CDR2 YDEGEE. V gave up 6 bases and J gave up 1 base, with 10 bases separating them. DNA of the CDR3: TGTGCCAGCATCGGACACCCGAACACTGAAGCTTTCTTT. Translated, it gives CASIGHPNTEAFF.

The chain recombines TRBV19 with TRBJ2-7, with D perhaps matching TRBD2 (6 bases). From germline, CDR1 is LNHDA and CDR2 SQIVND (reference sequence). This CDR3 comprises 15 residues. The V end lost 5 bases, the J end lost 7 bases, and 21 bases lay between the germline ends. CDR3 sequence reads: CASSFIAERLEEQYF. DNA of the CDR3: TGTGCCAGTAGTTTCATAGCGGAGCGCTTGGAGGAGCAGTACTTC.